What follows is one T cell receptor beta chain and its context. Its antigen is still unknown. No base-level quality is on record; no much larger clone is a single base apart. The sample is drawn from a study of T cell responses to AZD1222 COVID-19 vaccine (dated by TCRdb to about 2021). As for the study more broadly: Because spike-specific TCR depth and breadth did not differ between the two schedules, AZD1222 recipients who got a second dose at roughly 4 weeks were pooled with those who got a second dose at roughly 12 weeks. Enrollment into the trials was organized by age into subgroups of 18-55, 56-69 and 70-plus years, and those subgroups contained roughly 150, 30 and 60 TCR-sequenced participants, respectively. A total of approximately 240 trial participants underwent TCR sequencing, of whom 207 had received two doses of AZD1222 and roughly 26 had received two doses of the MenACWY control vaccine.

Broader findings and caveats from the paper: Participants were mostly white British, with more females than males. The authors suggested clonal diversity may have been underestimated. The vaccine-associated CD4 TCRs covered the entire spike protein, and the dominant responses fell in regions 160-218 and 743-854. Reportedly, almost half of the unique spike-specific TCRs recognized epitopes lying outside the regions that are mutated in the B.1.351 and B.1.1.7 variants. After two AZD1222 doses, spike-specific TCR breadth and depth were significantly higher than at day 0 and than in MenACWY recipients. Because no day 14 peak-response samples were available, the repertoires could be characterized only after the peak T cell response. The 56-69-year group was small, and its depth increase did not reach significance, likely because of low power. Only 5 to 7 AZD1222 recipients were SARS-CoV-2 seropositive at baseline, limiting conclusions about previously exposed vaccinees.

V and J are truncated by 3 bases and 1 base respectively, leaving an intervening sequence of 7 bases. The cysteine opens and the phenylalanine closes a CDR3 of 14 amino acids. Just the 42-base CDR3 DNA is kept, in frame starting at base 1. For CDR1 and CDR2, the germline V gene (reference sequence) lists SEHNR and FQNEAQ. Taken with the paper, the label for time point translates to: baseline before first vaccination. Vaccinee samples were obtained from the UK trials COV001 and COV002, which included a single-blind randomized controlled phase 2/3 trial of AZD1222 (ChAdOx1 nCoV-19) in healthy adults. For TCRbeta chain sequencing, PBMC samples were collected from trial participants at day 0 and at day 28 after the second dose. The CDR3 regions of human TCRbeta chains were subjected to immunosequencing. The published analysis was carried out like this. TCRs in the repertoires were matched against a reference library of SARS-CoV-2-specific TCRs that had been generated with the MIRA antigen-specificity platform. Breadth meant the fraction of unique TCRs that were SARS-CoV-2-associated, whereas depth meant the fraction of total T cells that were SARS-CoV-2-associated. Using the MIRA data, each spike-specific TCR was mapped to the spike region that the TCR reacts to and placed in a CD4 or CD8 class. Log10-transformed breadth and depth values were compared by one-way ANOVA with Sidak's multiple comparisons tests. Not all clones reach the TCRdb copy of this immuneACCESS table, which keeps in-frame sequences only. Checked studies attribute under half of the gap to unresolved V genes and leave the rest unexplained. The V and J calls and the clone size are those of that table, but D and trimming were determined from the DNA. The sample has about 120,000 clones on record, around 87% of them singletons. Around 3.1% of the sample is held by the ten biggest clonotypes.

The rearranged chain carries TRBV7-9 and TRBJ2-1; D gene: possibly TRBD2, on 5 matching bases. The starting material was peripheral blood, obtained on day 0 of AZD1222 vaccination. The receptor comes from an adult in good health. The CDR3 region: CASSLIASYNEQFF. The DNA sequence is given as TGTGCCAGCAGCTTGATAGCGTCCTACAATGAGCAGTTCTTC.